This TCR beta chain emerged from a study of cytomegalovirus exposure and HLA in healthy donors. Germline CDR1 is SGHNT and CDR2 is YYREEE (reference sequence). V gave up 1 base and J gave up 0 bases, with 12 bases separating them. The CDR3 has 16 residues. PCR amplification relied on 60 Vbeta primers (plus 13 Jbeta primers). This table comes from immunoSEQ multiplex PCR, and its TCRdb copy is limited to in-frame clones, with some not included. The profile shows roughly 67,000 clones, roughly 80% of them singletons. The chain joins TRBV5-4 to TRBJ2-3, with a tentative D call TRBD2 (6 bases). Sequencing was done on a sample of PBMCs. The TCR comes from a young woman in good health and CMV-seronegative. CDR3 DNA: TGTGCCAGCAGCTTGAATAGCGGAGACAGCACAGATACGCAGTATTTT. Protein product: CASSLNSGDSTDTQYF.